This T cell receptor beta chain was obtained from a study of T cells in Graves' hyperthyroidism and ophthalmopathy (dated by TCRdb to between 2018 and 2020). Background on the whole study: Peripheral blood was collected at initial diagnosis, before any treatment. To identify distinguishing TCR V-J signatures, a discovery cohort of roughly 100 patients was used, comprising some 45 with Graves' ophthalmopathy and 57 with stable Graves' hyperthyroidism. Prospective prediction of ophthalmopathy was tested in an independent validation cohort consisting of about 19 hyperthyroidism patients and 15 or so patients who later progressed to ophthalmopathy. The roughly 100 discovery patients were divided at random into training and test sets in a 7:3 ratio. In addition, the study compared T-cell repertoires in thyroid tissue and in blood from roughly 6 Graves' hyperthyroidism patients. After blood sampling, hyperthyroidism patients were treated with methimazole at a starting dose of 30 mg daily, and ophthalmopathy patients were treated with high-dose intravenous methylprednisolone. TCR Vbeta CDR3 sequencing of 130 to 150 peripheral blood samples (fewer than 45 ophthalmopathy, 75 or so hyperthyroidism and approximately 17 progressor patients) is reported in the paper.

Study-wide conclusions, independent of this receptor: In validation, the model predicted progression to ophthalmopathy with 55% to 71% sensitivity and approximately 74% specificity, a median of about 6.7 months before onset. A 13 V-J signature model separated ophthalmopathy from stable hyperthyroidism, with roughly 88% sensitivity and about 81% specificity in cross-validation and 80%/75% in testing. Most expanded thyroid clonotypes (frequency above 0.001) were also found in blood, which suggests that blood repertoires may mirror thyroid immune responses. Sample size was not statistically predetermined, and investigators were not blinded to group allocation.

TCR beta CDR3 regions were amplified from RNA transcripts. The TCR CDR3 was subjected to a first round of RT-PCR using the HTBI primer set and the Qiagen OneStep RT-PCR kit. Libraries were constructed in a second round of multiplex PCR, after which size selection and purification were performed. Paired-end sequencing of the libraries was performed with 100 bp reads on an Illumina HiSeq2000. As for the authors' bioinformatics: SOAPnuke was used to process the raw data, with reads discarded if the reads contained adapters or uncalled bases, had a mean Phred below 15, or lacked an exact constant-primer or identifier match. High-quality paired reads were merged using COPE v1.2.5, and each unique nucleotide sequence was defined as a clonotype. MiTCR v1.1 was used to align the clonotypes against IMGT TRBV, TRBD and TRBJ reference segments. Analysis was restricted to V-J combinations with a frequency above 0.0001, which covered approximately 99% of repertoires. A TCS score was defined as the ratio between F50 (clonal expansion) and ExV (chaos), using BLOSUM62-based TCRdist between CDR3 peptides within each V-J. Welch's t-statistics and random forest reduced around 520 V-J features to about 12, which were used in a naive Bayes classifier (R e1071). TCRdb took the public reads, trimmed them with fastp at Q25, ran MiXCR for clone calling and kept in-frame beta chains. CDR3 protein sequences are deduplicated, and each keeps its most common genes and DNA. The authors' filters were not applied to this entry. The table for this sample lists roughly 500,000 distinct CDR3 sequences; roughly 13% of them were counted only once. Of the sample, almost 6% falls within the top ten clones.

This clonotype was observed many times. The antigen this receptor binds is unknown. No qualities accompany the bases; no much larger clone lies one base away. Hyperthyroidism patients were newly diagnosed, with disease duration under 2 months, and aged 18 to 65 years. Any patient with an uncontrolled infection, another autoimmune disease, pregnancy or lactation was excluded. Diagnoses relied on clinical symptoms, serum thyroxine and TRAb, thyroid ultrasound and orbital computed tomography. For progressor patients, blood was drawn at the first diagnosis of hyperthyroidism, before any ophthalmopathy symptoms had appeared. PBMCs were isolated from around 10 ml of fresh peripheral blood by Ficoll-Paque density gradient centrifugation. Progressor patients were defined as those initially diagnosed with Graves' hyperthyroidism in whom ophthalmopathy developed during follow-up. Total RNA was extracted using Trizol reagent, and RNA quality was assessed on an Agilent 2100 Bioanalyzer.

Sequenced material: blood. The TCR sequence derives from a woman under 40 with Graves' hyperthyroidism that later progressed to Graves' ophthalmopathy.

The sequenced DNA: TGTGCCAGCAGCGGACAGGGGTCCTACGAGCAGTACTTC. Its coded protein is CASSGQGSYEQYF. The sequence joins TRBV11-2 to TRBJ2-7, with 9 bases in between that match TRBD1. The CDR3 measures 13 amino acids from cysteine to phenylalanine. The retained sequence is limited to the CDR3, 39 bases, with the frame set at the first base. Germline trimming: 5 bases from V, 1 base from J; junction bases outside gene matches: 0. Based on the germline V gene, the CDR1 and CDR2 sequences are SGHAT and FQNNGV.